The clone carrying this T cell receptor beta chain was detected many times. The antigen is unknown. These data originate in a study of T cells after yellow fever vaccination. Overall study findings and caveats: There was a small share of clonotypes that showed up in both the CD4 and CD8 compartments. Weaker in magnitude, the secondary response showed a faster peak on day 5 versus 15.

Germline-derived CDR1 and CDR2 are MNHEY and SVGEGT. V lost 6 bases, J lost 2 bases, and 7 bases lay in between. The CDR3 contains 12 residues. TCRdb re-derived calls from the 5' RACE reads in MiXCR, one entry per CDR3 protein. This repertoire shows 300,000 to 400,000 distinct CDR3 sequences, under 15% found once; its top ten account for roughly 3.1%. The rearrangement links TRBV6-2 or TRBV6-3 to TRBJ2-5; D is uncertain. The sample here was CD4+ T cells sorted from PBMCs, taken 15 days after the yellow fever booster vaccination. This clonotype originated in a man in his late teens or twenties who received the YFV17D yellow fever vaccine. Here the CDR3 reads CASSYGQETQYF. The CDR3 bases are TGTGCCAGCAGCTACGGTCAAGAGACCCAGTACTTC.